These 16 T cell receptor beta chains share one sample of origin, sequenced in a study of CD8 T cells in Susac syndrome. Random hexamers were used to reverse transcribe roughly 0.45 to 1 ug of RNA. TCRdb recomputed calls from the immunoSEQ multiplex PCR reads with MiXCR, one row per CDR3 protein. The table has some 65,000 distinct CDR3 sequences, approximately 93% seen once. The sample taken for sequencing was CD8+ T cells from PBMCs. These receptors were taken from a human donor with multiple sclerosis.

The chain combines TRBV4-3 with TRBJ1-1; D uncertain. Between the trimmed V and J ends, which lost 7 bases and 5 bases, there was a span of 20 bases. From germline, CDR1 is LGHNA and CDR2 YSLEER. The CDR3 consists of 15 residues. DNA of the CDR3: TGCGCCAGCACCGAAAGCTGGGGTTCATGGACTGAAGCTTTCTTT. Residues: CASTESWGSWTEAFF.

The chain recombines TRBV15 with TRBJ1-4; D is perhaps TRBD1 (6 bases). The CDR3 has 15 residues. The ends were cut back, 7 bases at V and 8 bases at J, with 20 bases in the middle. Germline CDR1 reads LNHNV; CDR2 reads YYDKDF (reference sequence). CDR3 sequence reads: CATKQGSPLDEKLFF. For the CDR3, the DNA is TGTGCCACCAAGCAGGGGAGCCCATTGGACGAAAAACTGTTTTTT.

The rearrangement uses TRBV10-3 and TRBJ1-2, with a possible D match to TRBD1 (6 bases). The CDR3 length is 18 residues. The V and J ends lost 4 bases and 1 base respectively, with 22 bases between them. Germline V gives CDR1 ENHRY, CDR2 SYGVKD. The CDR3 coding sequence is TGTGCCATCAGTGCGGGTGTCGACAGGACCGGCGGTAACTATGGCTACACCTTC. The encoded protein is CAISAGVDRTGGNYGYTF.

The chain links TRBV27 to TRBJ2-7; weak D call: TRBD2 (5 bases). Trimming pared 6 bases from V and 1 base from J, leaving 22 bases between. The germline CDR1 and CDR2 sequences are MNHEY and SMNVEV (reference sequence). This CDR3 is built from 17 residues. This CDR3 reads CASSRGPTSGPSYEQYF. The CDR3 bases are TGTGCCAGCAGCCGAGGTCCGACGAGCGGTCCTTCCTACGAGCAGTACTTC.

In the case of this clonotype: Mismatch with germline at one junction end may stem from a read error. V usage is TRBV29-1 and J usage is TRBJ2-7; D uncertain. The CDR3 length is 13 residues. Germline CDR1 reads SQVTM; CDR2 reads ANQGSEA. DNA of the CDR3: TGCAGCGTTCAAGATCCAACCAAGGCCGAGCAGTACTTC. Encoded protein: CSVQDPTKAEQYF.

This clonotype has a single count. The chain employs TRBV6-2 or TRBV6-3 and TRBJ2-7; possibly TRBD1 for D (5 bases). With 4 bases removed from V and 3 bases from J, the gap between germline ends came to 10 bases. The CDR3 totals 13 residues. In germline, CDR1 is MNHEY, CDR2 SVGEGT. CDR3 nucleotides: TGTGCCAGCAGTTGGACACCTTTCTACGAGCAGTACTTC. The encoded protein is CASSWTPFYEQYF.

The chain recombines TRBV7-9 with TRBJ1-3; D is possibly TRBD1 (5 bases). The CDR3 has 16 amino acids. Germline-derived CDR1 and CDR2 are SEHNR and FQNEAQ (reference sequence). V was trimmed by 6 bases and J by 0 bases, leaving 15 bases between them. The CDR3 coding sequence is TGTGCCAGCAGTCCCCCCAGGGAAATCTCTGGAAACACCATATATTTT. It encodes CASSPPREISGNTIYF.

V is TRBV11-2 and J is TRBJ2-1; 15 bases fit TRBD2. V lost 5 bases and J lost 4; bases outside the gene matches: 6. The germline V gene encodes CDR1 SGHAT and CDR2 FQNNGV. The CDR3 has 17 amino acids. For the CDR3, the DNA is TGTGCCAGCAGCGCAGGGACTAGCGGGAGGAAATACAATGAGCAGTTCTTC. This sequence encodes CASSAGTSGRKYNEQFF.

V gene TRBV7-3 combines with J gene TRBJ2-5; TRBD2 agrees at 13 bases. Germline V gene data show CDR1 as SGHTA and CDR2 as FQGTGA. V gave up 5 bases and J gave up 2 bases; unmatched junction bases: 2. The CDR3 is 15 amino acids. CDR3 sequence: CASSPTSGGQETQYF. CDR3 sequence (DNA): TGTGCCAGCAGCCCGACTAGCGGGGGGCAAGAGACCCAGTACTTC.

In its sample, this clonotype was seen once. The chain links TRBV7-9 to TRBJ2-3; no definite D call. Germline V gene lookup returns CDR1 SEHNR and CDR2 FQNEAQ (reference sequence). The length of the CDR3 is 13 residues. V lost 6 bases to trimming and J lost 5 bases, with 12 bases between them. This CDR3 is CASRPHPQDTQYF. CDR3 nucleotide sequence: TGTGCCAGCAGACCCCACCCCCAAGATACGCAGTATTTT. Together with reference TRBV7-9 and TRBJ2-3, the CDR3 gives the full variable domain: DTGVSQNPRHKITKRGQNVTFRCDPISEHNRLYWYRQTLGQGPEFLTYFQNEAQLEKSRLLSDRFSAERPKGSFSTLEIQRTEQGDSAMYLCASRPHPQDTQYFGPGTRLTVL.

This chain links TRBV27 with TRBJ2-7, with 8 bases identical to TRBD1. V lost 5 bases and J lost 4; bases outside the gene matches: 7. The CDR3 extends over 14 amino acids. Germline V gene lookup returns CDR1 MNHEY and CDR2 SMNVEV (reference sequence). The CDR3 spells CASSQDRAAYEQYF. The CDR3 DNA sequence: TGTGCCAGCAGTCAGGACAGGGCCGCGTACGAGCAGTACTTC.

V is TRBV3-1 and J is TRBJ2-7, with 13 positions matching TRBD2. The CDR3 is 17 residues long. Germline V gene sequence: CDR1 LGHDT, CDR2 YNNKEL (reference sequence). V dropped 1 base and J dropped 7; count of bases not matched to a gene: 10. The CDR3 DNA reads as TGTGCCAGCAGCCAAGTCGGACTAGCGGGGGAATGGTATGAGCAGTACTTC. It specifies CASSQVGLAGEWYEQYF.

This rearrangement joins TRBV6-2 or TRBV6-3 to TRBJ2-1; D is ambiguous. V lost 1 base, J lost 6 bases, and 4 bases lay in between. CDR3 length: 12 residues. The V gene's germline CDR1 is MNHEY and CDR2 SVGEGT. CDR3 DNA: TGTGCCAGCAGTTACTTCGGCAATGAGCAGTTCTTC. Its protein is CASSYFGNEQFF.

V is TRBV14 and J is TRBJ2-2; no clear D gene. V lost 3 bases to trimming and J lost 6 bases, with 5 bases between them. This CDR3 contains 12 residues. Germline V gene data show CDR1 as SGHDN and CDR2 as FVKESK. The CDR3: CASSQRAGELFF. Written as DNA, the CDR3 is TGTGCCAGCAGCCAGAGAGCCGGGGAGCTGTTTTTT.

The chain carries TRBV15 and TRBJ1-1; unclear D gene. From germline, CDR1 is LNHNV and CDR2 YYDKDF (reference sequence). The CDR3 spans 15 residues. Between the trimmed V and J ends, which lost 0 bases and 3 bases, there was a span of 11 bases. In nucleotides, the CDR3 is TGTGCCACCAGCAGAGATTCCAGCCTCTACACTGAAGCTTTCTTT. It translates to CATSRDSSLYTEAFF.

The genes are TRBV7-8 and TRBJ1-2, with D uncertain. The V end lost 1 base, the J end lost 0 bases, and 15 bases lay between the germline ends. Per germline, CDR1 SGHVS and CDR2 FQNEAQ. CDR3 length: 17 residues. The CDR3 sequence is CASSLVLEAETNYGYTF. In DNA, the CDR3 is TGTGCCAGCAGCTTAGTTTTAGAGGCCGAGACTAACTATGGCTACACCTTC.